The 19 T cell receptor beta chains in this list originate from one sample, sequenced in a study of OX40 agonist ivuxolimab in advanced cancers. Sequenced by immunoSEQ multiplex PCR; TCRdb stores in-frame clones only, minus some. The sample lists 60,000 to 80,000 clones, just under 85% occurring once. This material consisted of CD4+ or CD8+ T cells sorted from blood, taken in a trial of the OX40 agonist ivuxolimab. Every receptor here comes from an adult with an advanced solid tumor such as melanoma, head and neck, liver or kidney cancer.

Here the CDR3 reads CASSVGTRTANTGELFF. The DNA for the CDR3 is TGTGCCAGCAGCGTGGGGACTAGGACCGCGAACACCGGGGAGCTGTTTTTT. This chain links TRBV9 with TRBJ2-2; 8 nucleotides match TRBD2. Per germline, CDR1 SGDLS and CDR2 YYNGEE. V trimming: 2 bases; J trimming: 0 bases; junction bases outside the gene matches: 6. The CDR3 spans 17 residues.

The V call is TRBV5-4, the J call TRBJ2-2, with D perhaps TRBD1 (5 bases). The CDR3 loop spans 14 amino acids. Germline CDR1 and CDR2: SGHNT and YYREEE (reference sequence). V was shortened by 4 bases and J by 4 bases, with 11 bases between the two germline ends. The CDR3 loop reads CASSPPGSTGELFF. In DNA form, the CDR3 reads TGTGCCAGCAGCCCCCCAGGGTCCACCGGGGAGCTGTTTTTT.

The chain joins TRBV11-2 to TRBJ2-7; 10 bases line up with TRBD2. This CDR3 spans 15 amino acids. Losses at the gene ends were 0 bases for V and 6 bases for J; bases not matched to a gene: 5. Germline V CDR1 and CDR2: SGHAT, FQNNGV. The CDR3 sequence is CASSLDLLAGAEQYF. CDR3 nucleotides: TGTGCCAGCAGCTTAGATCTGCTAGCGGGAGCCGAGCAGTACTTC.

The V call is TRBV28, the J call TRBJ1-5; D may be TRBD1 (6 bases). With 2 bases removed from V and 5 bases from J, the gap between germline ends came to 7 bases. This CDR3 contains 13 residues. Germline CDR1 and CDR2: MDHEN and SYDVKM. The CDR3 is CASSLNRDQPQHF. The DNA for the CDR3 is TGTGCCAGCAGTTTAAACAGGGATCAGCCCCAGCATTTT.

The chain joins TRBV4-2 to TRBJ1-3; maybe TRBD1 (6 bases). The CDR3 contains 15 residues. With 4 bases removed from V and 0 bases from J, the gap between germline ends came to 10 bases. Germline V gives CDR1 LGHNA, CDR2 YNFKEQ. The CDR3 loop is CASSRQGSSGNTIYF. The CDR3 DNA follows: TGTGCCAGCAGCCGCCAGGGGAGCTCTGGAAACACCATATATTTT.

This clone has more than one count but fewer than ten. J is TRBJ2-1 and V is TRBV4-3, with D hard to call. V was pared by 0 bases and J by 4 bases, with 10 bases between. The CDR3 length is 15 residues. CDR1 and CDR2 (germline): LGHNA, YSLEER. The CDR3 bases are TGCGCCAGCAGCCAAGATGGATCAGCGTACAATGAGCAGTTCTTC. This codes for CASSQDGSAYNEQFF.

A note on this clone: A read error may produce the germline difference seen at one junction end. V usage is TRBV6-5 and J usage is TRBJ1-1, with a weak D call TRBD1 (6 bases). This CDR3 has 15 amino acids. Germline CDR1 and CDR2: MNHEY and SVGAGI. CDR3 coding DNA: TGTGCCAGCAGTGACTCGGACAGACCGAACACTGAAGCTTTCTTT. It translates to CASSDSDRPNTEAFF.

The chain couples TRBV2 to TRBJ2-1; 10 bases are a match to TRBD2. The CDR3 has 15 amino acids. V lost 6 bases, J lost 5 bases, and 7 bases stayed unmatched. CDR1 is SNHLY and CDR2 is FYNNEI in the germline V gene. In DNA form, the CDR3 reads TGTGCCAGCAGACCCAGGACTAGCGGACACAATGAGCAGTTCTTC. The encoded protein is CASRPRTSGHNEQFF.

This sequence joins TRBV11-1 and TRBJ1-1; D remains ambiguous. Germline CDR1 SGHAT, CDR2 FQDESV (reference sequence). The V and J ends lost 2 bases and 4 bases respectively, with 11 bases between them. The CDR3 extends over 14 amino acids. CDR3 bases: TGTGCCAGCAGCTTACGCGGGCGCGGCACTGAAGCTTTCTTT. This sequence encodes CASSLRGRGTEAFF. The variable domain in full, completed from reference TRBV11-1 and TRBJ1-1, reads EAEVAQSPRYKITEKSQAVAFWCDPISGHATLYWYRQILGQGPELLVQFQDESVVDDSQLPKDRFSAERLKGVDSTLKIQPAELGDSAMYLCASSLRGRGTEAFFGQGTRLTVV.

This chain connects TRBV12-5 to TRBJ2-3; TRBD1 might be the D (5 bases). Trimming left V 2 bases short and J 1 base short, with 10 bases between. The CDR3 runs to 15 residues. Germline lookup yields CDR1 LGHNT and CDR2 FRNRAP. The CDR3 bases are TGTGCTAGTGGTTTGTCAACAGGCGGCACAGATACGCAGTATTTT. Residues: CASGLSTGGTDTQYF.

This clone was detected a few times. J is TRBJ2-3 and V is TRBV10-3; the D is unclear. Germline values: CDR1 ENHRY, CDR2 SYGVKD. The germline V and J ends were trimmed by 5 bases and 4 bases, with 7 bases remaining between them. The CDR3 runs 12 residues. The DNA for the CDR3 is TGTGCCATCAGTAGCCTCGCAGATACGCAGTATTTT. It translates to CAISSLADTQYF.

This chain links TRBV5-4 with TRBJ2-7; 8 bases are shared with TRBD1. J was trimmed by 0 bases and V by 8 bases; bases with no gene match: 7. CDR3 length equals 14 residues. Germline values: CDR1 SGHNT, CDR2 YYREEE (reference sequence). CDR3 nucleotide sequence: TGTGCCAGGCCGGGACAGGCGTACTCCTACGAGCAGTACGTC. The encoded protein is CARPGQAYSYEQYV.

The DNA of the CDR3 is TGCAGCGGTGGGAGACCTACAGGGGGCGGAGAAGCTTTCTTT. Its translation is CSGGRPTGGGEAFF. The genes are TRBV29-1 and TRBJ1-1, with 9 bases aligning to TRBD1. Trimming removed 7 bases from V and 8 bases from J; junction bases left unmatched: 14. CDR1 is SQVTM and CDR2 is ANQGSEA in the germline V gene. This CDR3 comprises 14 residues.

The chain employs TRBV7-9 and TRBJ2-5; 7 bases agree with TRBD1. The CDR3 length is 14 residues. V was clipped by 5 bases and J by 0 bases; unmatched bases: 3. From germline, CDR1 is SEHNR and CDR2 FQNEAQ (reference sequence). This CDR3 reads CASSPGTDQETQYF. The DNA for the CDR3 is TGTGCCAGCAGCCCCGGGACAGACCAAGAGACCCAGTACTTC.

The chain couples TRBV6-6 to TRBJ1-5, with a possible D match to TRBD1 (5 bases). Germline CDR1 reads MNHNY; CDR2 reads SVGAGI (reference sequence). Trimming took off 6 bases at V and 7 bases at J, with 19 bases between the two ends. This CDR3 is 15 amino acids long. In DNA form, the CDR3 reads TGTGCCAGCAGACCTGGGAACAGGTTGGGACAGCCCCAGCATTTT. Its protein product is CASRPGNRLGQPQHF.

V and J are TRBV28 and TRBJ1-1; no reliable D call. The CDR3 contains 13 residues. Germline assignment: CDR1 MDHEN and CDR2 SYDVKM. V lost 3 bases and J 11 bases, leaving 16 bases between the germline ends. CDR3 nucleotides: TGTGCCAGCAGTTTTGGGTCCTTCCGGTCGGCTTTCTTT. The encoded protein is CASSFGSFRSAFF.

This clone turned up a few times. The V and J genes are TRBV6-1 and TRBJ1-2, with TRBD1 identical over 9 bases. Germline V gene sequence: CDR1 MNHNS, CDR2 SASEGT. V trimming: 4 bases; J trimming: 6 bases; junction bases outside the gene matches: 9. The CDR3 runs 15 residues. The CDR3 reads CASSARQGGRDGYTF. The CDR3 region has the DNA TGTGCCAGCAGTGCCCGACAGGGGGGAAGGGATGGCTACACCTTC.

The genes are TRBV15 and TRBJ2-3; D remains unclear. This CDR3 has 20 amino acids. The ends were cut back, 0 bases at V and 4 bases at J, with 26 bases in the middle. From germline, CDR1 is LNHNV and CDR2 YYDKDF (reference sequence). The DNA for the CDR3 is TGTGCCACCAGCAGAGATTCCCCCCGGTCGCGGAGTTCCTTCCCAGATACGCAGTATTTT. This encodes CATSRDSPRSRSSFPDTQYF.

The chain links TRBV28 to TRBJ1-6, with a tentative D call TRBD1 (6 bases). There are 15 residues in the CDR3. CDR1 MDHEN and CDR2 SYDVKM come from the germline V gene. Trimming took off 4 bases at V and 10 bases at J, with 17 bases between the two ends. CDR3 amino acids: CASSSLGGARSPLHF. The CDR3 DNA sequence: TGTGCCAGCAGTTCCCTCGGGGGCGCCAGGTCACCCCTCCACTTT.